The 27 T cell receptor beta chains reported below all come from one sample, sequenced in a study of blood T cell repertoires in COVID-19. Assay used: immunoSEQ multiplex PCR; TCRdb lists only in-frame clones, some missing. The table shows around 250,000 clones, with more than 75% occurring only once. Sequenced material: peripheral blood. The receptors were gathered from a man aged 40-49 years with active or convalescent COVID-19.

V and J are TRBV6-1 and TRBJ2-5; 8 nucleotides line up with TRBD2. J gave up 5 bases and V 0 bases, and 8 bases lay outside the gene matches. The CDR3 is 16 residues long. The germline V gene has CDR1 MNHNS and CDR2 SASEGT. The CDR3 region has the DNA TGTGCCAGCAGTGAAGCCCCTTATAGCGGGACCGAGACCCAGTACTTC. Encoded protein: CASSEAPYSGTETQYF.

This rearrangement joins TRBV5-1 to TRBJ2-3, with D perhaps TRBD2 (5 bases). The V gene's germline CDR1 is SGHRS and CDR2 YFSETQ. There are 15 residues in the CDR3. The germline V and J ends were trimmed by 3 bases and 1 base, with 12 bases remaining between them. CDR3 protein: CASSSPSGRTDTQYF. The CDR3 DNA reads as TGCGCCAGCAGCTCACCAAGCGGACGCACAGATACGCAGTATTTT. The complete variable domain, with remaining parts taken from reference TRBV5-1 and TRBJ2-3, reads KAGVTQTPRYLIKTRGQQVTLSCSPISGHRSVSWYQQTPGQGLQFLFEYFSETQRNKGNFPGRFSGRQFSNSRSEMNVSTLELGDSALYLCASSSPSGRTDTQYFGPGTRLTVL.

This sequence joins TRBV2 and TRBJ2-3; tentative D call: TRBD1 (6 bases). Germline V lookup: CDR1 SNHLY, CDR2 FYNNEI. The CDR3 runs 12 residues. Trimming removed 8 bases from V and 6 bases from J, with 12 bases in between. CDR3 protein: CASGRDRDTQYF. The CDR3 DNA follows: TGTGCCAGCGGGAGAGACAGGGATACGCAGTATTTT.

The V and J genes are TRBV5-4 and TRBJ1-1; D call uncertain. Germline assignment: CDR1 SGHNT and CDR2 YYREEE (reference sequence). This CDR3 comprises 13 residues. V lost 0 bases, J lost 0 bases, and 3 bases lay in between. The CDR3 DNA is TGTGCCAGCAGCTTGGGAGTGAACACTGAAGCTTTCTTT. It yields the protein CASSLGVNTEAFF.

The gene calls are TRBV6-6 and TRBJ2-7, with 8 bases matching TRBD2. Trimming removed 4 bases from V and 6 bases from J; junction bases left unmatched: 8. The length of the CDR3 is 14 residues. Germline V gene sequence: CDR1 MNHNY, CDR2 SVGAGI (reference sequence). The CDR3 spells CASSSGGGGSEQYF. The CDR3 bases are TGTGCCAGCAGTTCCGGGGGGGGCGGAAGCGAGCAGTACTTC.

The chain combines TRBV18 with TRBJ2-1, with TRBD2 identical over 8 bases. This CDR3 contains 14 residues. Germline V gene sequence: CDR1 KGHSH, CDR2 LQKENI. V lost 3 bases to trimming and J lost 6 bases; unmatched junction nucleotides: 4. CDR3 in DNA: TGTGCCAGCTCACCGACGGGGACTAGCAATGAGCAGTTCTTC. This sequence encodes CASSPTGTSNEQFF.

This clone showed up just once. The chain uses TRBV19 and TRBJ1-1; 7 positions agree with TRBD1. V gave up 7 bases and J gave up 5 bases; unmatched junction bases: 10. The CDR3 length is 14 residues. Germline V lookup: CDR1 LNHDA, CDR2 SQIVND (reference sequence). CDR3 in DNA: TGTGCCAGTACTATGACAGGGTGGAAAACTGAAGCTTTCTTT. This codes for CASTMTGWKTEAFF.

J is TRBJ2-7 and V is TRBV28; D call uncertain. CDR1 MDHEN and CDR2 SYDVKM come from the germline V gene. V was trimmed by 4 bases and J by 3 bases, leaving 7 bases between them. The CDR3 loop spans 12 amino acids. For the CDR3, the DNA is TGTGCCAGCAGTTCCCAGGACTACGAGCAGTACTTC. It translates to CASSSQDYEQYF.

The rearrangement uses TRBV9 and TRBJ2-1, with 8 bases lining up with TRBD2. J was trimmed by 5 bases and V by 0 bases; bases with no gene match: 7. CDR3 length: 16 residues. Germline V CDR1 and CDR2: SGDLS, YYNGEE. CDR3 residues: CASSVAGSGVNNEQFF. The DNA for the CDR3 is TGTGCCAGCAGCGTAGCGGGTAGCGGGGTTAACAATGAGCAGTTCTTC.

This rearrangement joins TRBV6-5 to TRBJ1-1; TRBD1 aligns across 7 bases. The CDR3 has 13 amino acids. Unmatched junction bases numbered 6, after V lost 10 bases and J lost 1 base. Germline assignment: CDR1 MNHEY and CDR2 SVGAGI. Written as DNA, the CDR3 is TGTGCCACCTACAGGGGCCGGAACACTGAAGCTTTCTTT. It is translated as CATYRGRNTEAFF.

J is TRBJ2-2 and V is TRBV4-1; D is perhaps TRBD2 (6 bases). This CDR3 is built from 14 residues. Germline V lookup: CDR1 MGHRA, CDR2 YSYEKL. V was trimmed by 0 bases and J by 6 bases, leaving 8 bases between them. This CDR3 is CASSQDWGAGELFF. The CDR3 nucleotides read TGCGCCAGCAGCCAAGATTGGGGGGCCGGGGAGCTGTTTTTT.

The chain carries TRBV19 and TRBJ2-3; maybe TRBD2 (7 bases). The germline CDR1 and CDR2 sequences are LNHDA and SQIVND (reference sequence). V was pared by 3 bases and J by 1 base, with 11 bases between. This CDR3 is built from 15 residues. CDR3: CASSMWEGGTDTQYF. The CDR3 nucleotides are TGTGCCAGTAGTATGTGGGAGGGGGGCACAGATACGCAGTATTTT.

This rearrangement joins TRBV2 to TRBJ2-7; 13 positions match TRBD2. The CDR3 sequence is 14 residues long. V trimming: 11 bases; J trimming: 0 bases; junction bases outside the gene matches: 4. Germline V gene data show CDR1 as SNHLY and CDR2 as FYNNEI. CDR3: CAGGLAGVSYEQYF. CDR3 nucleotide sequence: TGTGCCGGCGGACTAGCGGGGGTCTCCTACGAGCAGTACTTC.

This clone was recorded once. This chain connects TRBV5-1 to TRBJ1-1; D not resolved. Between the trimmed V and J ends, which lost 5 bases and 1 base, there was a span of 9 bases. Per germline, CDR1 SGHRS and CDR2 YFSETQ. The length of the CDR3 is 13 residues. In DNA form, the CDR3 reads TGCGCCAGCAGTCATCGAGCGAACACTGAAGCTTTCTTT. Residues: CASSHRANTEAFF.

The V gene is TRBV4-1, the J gene TRBJ2-7; D remains ambiguous. CDR1 is MGHRA, CDR2 YSYEKL, per germline. V gave up 3 bases and J gave up 4 bases, with 10 bases separating them. The CDR3 is made up of 13 amino acids. The CDR3 coding sequence is TGCGCCAGCAGCCAGATCCCCCAGTACGAGCAGTACTTC. This translates into CASSQIPQYEQYF.

The rearrangement uses TRBV6-1 and TRBJ1-1, with 7 bases that match TRBD1. The CDR3 is 15 residues long. Germline V CDR1 and CDR2: MNHNS, SASEGT. Trimming cost V 2 bases and J 0 bases; bases outside gene matches: 3. The CDR3 coding sequence is TGTGCCAGCAGTGAAAGGACAGGAGTGAACACTGAAGCTTTCTTT. This gives the protein CASSERTGVNTEAFF.

The V and J genes are TRBV7-9 and TRBJ2-7; D might be TRBD2 (6 bases). Germline values: CDR1 SEHNR, CDR2 FQNEAQ (reference sequence). The CDR3 has 12 amino acids. Trimming pared 5 bases from V and 4 bases from J, leaving 9 bases between. CDR3 amino acids: CASSPREYEQYF. The CDR3 region has the DNA TGTGCCAGCAGCCCCCGGGAGTACGAGCAGTACTTC.

This chain links TRBV24-1 with TRBJ2-1, with 7 bases lining up with TRBD2. The junction had 5 bases not matched to a gene; V was cut back by 7 bases and J by 9 bases. This CDR3 is 12 amino acids long. Germline-derived CDR1 and CDR2 are KGHDR and SFDVKD. CDR3 nucleotide sequence: TGTGCCACCAGGGGGACTACGCCTGAGCAGTTCTTC. Amino acid sequence: CATRGTTPEQFF.

The CDR3 bases are TGTGCCAGCAGCTTGGACTACTCGGGTGAAGCTTTCTTT. This sequence encodes CASSLDYSGEAFF. The rearrangement uses TRBV5-4 and TRBJ1-1; D uncertain. The CDR3 extends over 13 amino acids. V lost 0 bases to trimming and J lost 7 bases, with 10 bases between them. CDR1 and CDR2 from the germline V gene are SGHNT and YYREEE (reference sequence).

V usage is TRBV29-1 and J usage is TRBJ1-2; 8 bases fit TRBD1. CDR3 length equals 12 residues. With 5 bases clipped from V and 8 bases from J, the junction kept 7 bases outside the gene matches. Germline lookup yields CDR1 SQVTM and CDR2 ANQGSEA. CDR3 DNA sequence: TGCAGCGTTCCCCGGACAGGGCCGGGCTACACCTTC. Its translation is CSVPRTGPGYTF.

V usage is TRBV24-1 and J usage is TRBJ2-7; tentative D call: TRBD2 (7 bases). Germline V gene sequence: CDR1 KGHDR, CDR2 SFDVKD. With 2 bases removed from V and 5 bases from J, the gap between germline ends came to 18 bases. The CDR3 contains 16 residues. The chain's CDR3 is CATSDSGGGDNDEQYF. CDR3 in DNA: TGTGCCACCAGTGATTCCGGGGGAGGGGACAACGACGAGCAGTACTTC.

CDR3 region: CASSLAPGSDQPQHF. The CDR3 DNA follows: TGCGCCAGCAGCTTGGCCCCGGGGTCGGATCAGCCCCAGCATTTT. The chain uses TRBV5-1 and TRBJ1-5, with D hard to call. Trimming removed 0 bases at V and 5 bases at J, with 12 bases between. Germline loops: CDR1 SGHRS, CDR2 YFSETQ. CDR3 length: 15 residues.

The chain has TRBV2 and TRBJ1-3; D gene ambiguous. The V end lost 5 bases, the J end lost 0 bases, and 8 bases lay between the germline ends. The CDR3 has 14 amino acids. CDR1 SNHLY and CDR2 FYNNEI come from the germline V gene. The CDR3 DNA is TGTGCCAGCAGTTCACAGATCTCTGGAAACACCATATATTTT. Translated, it gives CASSSQISGNTIYF.

This chain connects TRBV7-2 to TRBJ2-5, with 8 bases matching TRBD1. The germline V gene has CDR1 SGHTA and CDR2 FQGNSA. This CDR3 contains 14 residues. Losses at the gene ends were 4 bases for V and 4 bases for J; bases not matched to a gene: 5. CDR3 DNA: TGTGCCAGCAGCTCAACCAGGGGGCCAGAGACCCAGTACTTC. Its translation is CASSSTRGPETQYF.

V usage is TRBV27 and J usage is TRBJ2-1, with 11 positions matching TRBD2. J gave up 4 bases and V 7 bases, and 15 bases lay outside the gene matches. Germline V CDR1 and CDR2: MNHEY, SMNVEV (reference sequence). This CDR3 has 18 amino acids. The CDR3 nucleotides are TGTGCCAGCAACGTACTAGCGGGAGTATCACTGGGGTACAATGAGCAGTTCTTC. Residues: CASNVLAGVSLGYNEQFF.

The chain employs TRBV19 and TRBJ1-2; 11 nucleotides line up with TRBD1. This CDR3 has 15 residues. Germline assignment: CDR1 LNHDA and CDR2 SQIVND (reference sequence). The V and J ends lost 3 bases and 4 bases, in that order; junction bases with no gene match: 4. For the CDR3, the DNA is TGTGCCAGTAGTATGGGCGGGACAGGGGGCTATGGCTACACCTTC. Its translation: CASSMGGTGGYGYTF.

The chain has TRBV4-1 and TRBJ2-5, with TRBD2 as a possible D gene (5 bases). Germline CDR1 reads MGHRA; CDR2 reads YSYEKL. V was shortened by 1 base and J by 3 bases, with 9 bases between the two germline ends. The CDR3 totals 14 residues. CDR3 region: CASSQVGGEETQYF. CDR3 coding DNA: TGCGCCAGCAGCCAAGTAGGAGGAGAAGAGACCCAGTACTTC.